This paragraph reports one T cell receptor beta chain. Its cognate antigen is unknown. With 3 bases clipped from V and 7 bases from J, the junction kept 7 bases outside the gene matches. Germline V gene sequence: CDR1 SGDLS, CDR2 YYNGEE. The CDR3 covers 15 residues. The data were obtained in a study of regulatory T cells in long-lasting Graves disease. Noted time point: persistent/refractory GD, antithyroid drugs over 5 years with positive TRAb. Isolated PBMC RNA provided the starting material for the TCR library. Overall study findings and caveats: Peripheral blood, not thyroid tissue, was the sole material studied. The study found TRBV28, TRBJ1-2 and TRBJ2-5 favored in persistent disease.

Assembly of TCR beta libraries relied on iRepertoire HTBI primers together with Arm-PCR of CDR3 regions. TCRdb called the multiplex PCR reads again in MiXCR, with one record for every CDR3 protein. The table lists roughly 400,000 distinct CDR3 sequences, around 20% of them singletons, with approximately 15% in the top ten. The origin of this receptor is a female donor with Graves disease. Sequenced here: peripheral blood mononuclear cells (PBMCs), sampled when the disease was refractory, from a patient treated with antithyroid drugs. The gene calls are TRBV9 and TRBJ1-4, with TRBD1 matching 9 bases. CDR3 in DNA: TGTGCCAGCAGCGCCCGACAGGGGGTTGGTGAAAAACTGTTTTTT. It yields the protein CASSARQGVGEKLFF.